The 14 T cell receptor beta chains below come from one sample, sequenced in a study of CD8 T cells in Susac syndrome. With random hexamers, roughly 0.45 to 1 ug RNA was reverse transcribed. TCRdb redid the calling of the immunoSEQ multiplex PCR reads with MiXCR, one entry per CDR3 protein. Here the sample spans over 100,000 distinct CDR3 sequences, nearly 95% being singletons. Sequencing was carried out using CD4+ T cells from PBMCs. These receptors all stem from a human donor in good health.

The chain links TRBV6-2 or TRBV6-3 to TRBJ2-3, with D tentatively TRBD2 (6 bases). The V end was cut by 1 base, the J end by 0 bases, with 11 bases between. The CDR3 sequence is 16 residues long. The germline V gene encodes CDR1 MNHEY and CDR2 SVGEGT. As DNA, the CDR3 is TGTGCCAGCAGTTACTTCGGGACTGGGAGCACAGATACGCAGTATTTT. Translating it yields CASSYFGTGSTDTQYF.

The J gene is TRBJ2-5, the V gene TRBV12-3 or TRBV12-4; perhaps D is TRBD1 or TRBD2 (5 bases each). Trimming took 5 bases from V and 1 from J, leaving 11 bases between them. This CDR3 is built from 14 residues. CDR3 in DNA: TGTGCCAGCAGTCCGGGACGGACCCAAGAGACCCAGTACTTC. As protein: CASSPGRTQETQYF.

V gene TRBV12-3 or TRBV12-4 combines with J gene TRBJ2-6, with 8 bases matching TRBD1. CDR3 length equals 18 residues. V lost 5 bases, J lost 0 bases, and 9 bases stayed unmatched. The CDR3 reads CASSPPGQVISGANVLTF. The CDR3 DNA reads TGTGCCAGCAGTCCCCCGGGACAGGTGATCTCTGGGGCCAACGTCCTGACTTTC.

The chain recombines TRBV11-3 with TRBJ2-1; TRBD2 matches at 12 bases. The CDR3 runs to 15 residues. CDR1 is SGHNT, CDR2 YENEEA, per germline. V dropped 3 bases and J dropped 10; count of bases not matched to a gene: 7. This chain's CDR3 is CASSFNGLAGSEQFF. The DNA of the CDR3 is TGTGCCAGCAGCTTTAATGGACTAGCGGGAAGCGAGCAGTTCTTC. The full variable domain, in which reference TRBV11-3 and TRBJ2-1 provide the parts outside the CDR3, is EAGVVQSPRYKIIEKKQPVAFWCNPISGHNTLYWYLQNLGQGPELLIRYENEEAVDDSQLPKDRFSAERLKGVDSTLKIQPAELGDSAVYLCASSFNGLAGSEQFFGPGTRLTVL.

This clonotype has a handful of counts. V is TRBV18 and J is TRBJ1-2; D is ambiguous. The germline gives CDR1 KGHSH, CDR2 LQKENI. The CDR3 spans 11 residues. Trimming removed 6 bases from V and 5 bases from J, with 7 bases in between. The CDR3 here is CASSTGYGYTF. The CDR3 coding sequence is TGTGCCAGCTCGACGGGGTATGGCTACACCTTC.

This chain joins TRBV2 and TRBJ2-7; 7 bases align to TRBD1. Germline V gene data show CDR1 as SNHLY and CDR2 as FYNNEI. The CDR3 loop spans 17 amino acids. With 6 bases clipped from V and 0 bases from J, the junction kept 14 bases outside the gene matches. In DNA form, the CDR3 reads TGTGCCAGCAGCGATCGAGAGGGGGCAACGAGCTCCTACGAGCAGTACTTC. Amino acid sequence: CASSDREGATSSYEQYF.

The chain joins TRBV19 to TRBJ2-3; no clear D gene. The CDR3 totals 13 residues. V gave up 7 bases and J gave up 1 base, with 9 bases separating them. The germline V gene encodes CDR1 LNHDA and CDR2 SQIVND (reference sequence). CDR3 nucleotides: TGTGCCAGTAAATATGTTGGCACAGATACGCAGTATTTT. Amino acid sequence: CASKYVGTDTQYF.

The chain combines TRBV3-1 with TRBJ2-1, with D possibly TRBD1 on 6 matching bases. Germline V gives CDR1 LGHDT, CDR2 YNNKEL (reference sequence). The germline V and J ends were trimmed by 5 bases and 3 bases, with 11 bases remaining between them. The CDR3 runs to 14 residues. The DNA for the CDR3 is TGTGCCAGCAGCAGACTGGACAGCTACAATGAGCAGTTCTTC. Its protein product is CASSRLDSYNEQFF.

This chain links TRBV5-5 with TRBJ2-7; TRBD1 aligns across 8 bases. The V and J ends lost 4 bases and 8 bases, in that order; junction bases with no gene match: 14. The germline CDR1 and CDR2 sequences are SGHKS and YYEKEE (reference sequence). The length of the CDR3 is 15 residues. For the CDR3, the DNA is TGTGCCAGCAGCGAGGACAGGGATCCAGGTCTCCAGCAGTACTTC. This encodes CASSEDRDPGLQQYF.

This chain connects TRBV7-9 to TRBJ1-1; the D gene is possibly TRBD1 (5 bases). The V and J ends lost 2 bases and 5 bases respectively, with 12 bases between them. Germline V gene lookup returns CDR1 SEHNR and CDR2 FQNEAQ (reference sequence). The CDR3 has 14 amino acids. The CDR3 coding sequence is TGTGCCAGCAGCTTACCCCAGGGTTGGACTGAAGCTTTCTTT. This sequence encodes CASSLPQGWTEAFF.

The V call is TRBV27, the J call TRBJ2-1; 10 bases agree with TRBD2. Germline V gene data show CDR1 as MNHEY and CDR2 as SMNVEV (reference sequence). V trimming: 5 bases; J trimming: 10 bases; junction bases outside the gene matches: 8. The length of the CDR3 is 14 residues. CDR3 region: CASSPRGAGGEQFF. CDR3 DNA sequence: TGTGCCAGCAGTCCCCGGGGAGCGGGAGGGGAGCAGTTCTTC.

The chain carries TRBV29-1 and TRBJ1-2, with a tentative D call TRBD1 (5 bases). Trimming took off 6 bases at V and 4 bases at J, with 21 bases between the two ends. This CDR3 region has 15 residues. Germline V CDR1 and CDR2: SQVTM, ANQGSEA. The CDR3 loop reads CSVVNFEGRGYGYTF. The CDR3 DNA reads as TGCAGCGTCGTTAATTTTGAAGGGAGGGGCTATGGCTACACCTTC. The full variable domain, its missing parts supplied by reference TRBV29-1 and TRBJ1-2, is SAVISQKPSRDICQRGTSLTIQCQVDSQVTMMFWYRQQPGQSLTLIATANQGSEATYESGFVIDKFPISRPNLTFSTLTVSNMSPEDSSIYLCSVVNFEGRGYGYTFGSGTRLTVV.

The V gene is TRBV7-6, the J gene TRBJ2-2; a possible D gene is TRBD1 (6 bases). The CDR3 is made up of 15 amino acids. CDR1 and CDR2 from the germline V gene are SGHVS and FNYEAQ. Trimming removed 5 bases from V and 7 bases from J, with 17 bases in between. The CDR3 loop reads CASSPRQAVYGELFF. CDR3 nucleotide sequence: TGTGCCAGCAGCCCGCGACAGGCGGTATACGGGGAGCTGTTTTTT.

The chain couples TRBV6-2 or TRBV6-3 to TRBJ2-7, with TRBD1 as a possible D gene (6 bases). Germline V gene lookup returns CDR1 MNHEY and CDR2 SVGEGT. V was cut by 5 bases and J by 2 bases, with 16 bases left in between. This CDR3 has 15 amino acids. In DNA form, the CDR3 reads TGTGCCAGCAGTCCCCTTCGCACAGGGACCTACGAGCAGTACTTC. It specifies CASSPLRTGTYEQYF.